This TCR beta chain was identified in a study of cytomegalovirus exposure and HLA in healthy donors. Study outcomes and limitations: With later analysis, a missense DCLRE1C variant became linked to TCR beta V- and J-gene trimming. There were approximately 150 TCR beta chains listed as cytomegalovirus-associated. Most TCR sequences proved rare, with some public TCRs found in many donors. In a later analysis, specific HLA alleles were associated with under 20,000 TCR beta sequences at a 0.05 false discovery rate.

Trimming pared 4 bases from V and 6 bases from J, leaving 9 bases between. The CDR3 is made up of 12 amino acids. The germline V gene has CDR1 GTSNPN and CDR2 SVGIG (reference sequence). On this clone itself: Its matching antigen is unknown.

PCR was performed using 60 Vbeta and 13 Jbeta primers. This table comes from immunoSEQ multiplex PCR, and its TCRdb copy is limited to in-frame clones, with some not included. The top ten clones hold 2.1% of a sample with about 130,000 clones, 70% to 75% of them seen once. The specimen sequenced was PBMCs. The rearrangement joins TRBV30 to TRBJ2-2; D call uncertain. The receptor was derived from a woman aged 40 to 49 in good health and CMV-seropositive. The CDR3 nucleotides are TGTGCCTGGAATTTAGTCTCCGGGGAGCTGTTTTTT. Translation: CAWNLVSGELFF.